A selection of T cell receptor beta chains follows, all from one sample in a study of blood T cell repertoires in COVID-19. Generated by immunoSEQ multiplex PCR, the TCRdb table keeps only in-frame clones and is missing some. The sample has 200,000 to 250,000 clones, around four fifths seen once. Sequencing input: PBMCs or T cells enriched from blood (not recorded which). These receptors all stem from a woman aged 45-65 years who had been exposed to COVID-19. Each CDR3 is given with its conserved first and last residue. A D gene is named only where the DNA matches it firmly. Only part of the rows carry a size: once, few, many, or a class if the clone is expanded.

d_gene	v_gene	j_gene	abundance	CDR3nt	CDR3aa
TRBD1	TRBV2	TRBJ2-7	once	TGTGCCAGCAGTATTAACAGGGGCTCCTACGAGCAGTACTTC	CASSINRGSYEQYF
NA	TRBV19	TRBJ1-5	NA	TGTGCCAGTAGTATAGACAGGGACAATCAGCCCCAGCATTTT	CASSIDRDNQPQHF
NA	TRBV3-1/TRBV3-2	TRBJ2-3	NA	TGTGCCAGCAGCCGGGGGGGGGCGGATACGCAGTATTTT	CASSRGGADTQYF
NA	TRBV6-5	TRBJ1-2	NA	TGTGCCAGCGCCAGAGACACAAACCAAGGCTACACCTTC	CASARDTNQGYTF
TRBD2	TRBV4-3	TRBJ2-1	few	TGCGCCAGCAGCCAAGAACCCGCGGGAACTAGCGGGGCGTACAATGAGCAGTTCTTC	CASSQEPAGTSGAYNEQFF
NA	TRBV30	TRBJ2-3	NA	TGTGCCTGGACGTTGGGCGTCGCTACAGATACGCAGTATTTT	CAWTLGVATDTQYF
TRBD2	TRBV11-2	TRBJ2-5	NA	TGTGCCAGCAGCTCGGGGGGGGAGACCCAGTACTTC	CASSSGGETQYF
TRBD1	TRBV6-4	TRBJ1-2	NA	TGTGCCAGCAGTCCAGGGGGAACTAACTATGGCTACACCTTC	CASSPGGTNYGYTF
NA	TRBV7-2	TRBJ2-1	NA	TGTGCCAGCAGCTACGCGGGGGGACAGGGCTCCTACAATGAGCAGTTCTTC	CASSYAGGQGSYNEQFF
TRBD2	TRBV28	TRBJ2-1	NA	TGTGCCTCATCAACGGGGGGATACAATGAGCAGTTCTTC	CASSTGGYNEQFF
TRBD1	TRBV25-1	TRBJ1-6	NA	TGTGCCAGCAGTCAGACAGGGGACAGCTCACCCCTCCACTTT	CASSQTGDSSPLHF
TRBD1	TRBV5-4	TRBJ2-1	many	TGTGCCAGCAGCTGGACAGGGGAAGGTGAGCAGTTCTTC	CASSWTGEGEQFF
TRBD1	TRBV3-1/TRBV3-2	TRBJ1-1	NA	TGTGCCAGCAGAGACAGGGGGCTTAGTGAAGCTTTCTTT	CASRDRGLSEAFF
NA	TRBV6-4	TRBJ1-3	few	TGTGCCAGCACCTTCTCCGACAGCCTCTCTGGAAACACCATATATTTT	CASTFSDSLSGNTIYF
NA	TRBV5-4	TRBJ2-7	few	TGTGCCAGCAGCGGATGGGTTGCGGGTTCGTCGGTCTACGAGCAGTACTTC	CASSGWVAGSSVYEQYF
TRBD2	TRBV28	TRBJ2-3	NA	TGTGCCAGCAGTTCCTCGGGGAGTACTCGGGGGGGCACAGATACGCAGTATTTT	CASSSSGSTRGGTDTQYF
TRBD1	TRBV3-1/TRBV3-2	TRBJ1-6	NA	TGTGCCAGCAGCTTCCGGACAGGGAATTCACCCCTCCACTTT	CASSFRTGNSPLHF
TRBD1	TRBV30	TRBJ1-2	NA	TGTGCCTGGAGTGTTACGACAGGGGCTAACTATGGCTACACCTTC	CAWSVTTGANYGYTF
NA	TRBV3-1/TRBV3-2	TRBJ2-2	NA	TGTGCCAGCAGCCGGCGAACCGGGGGAGAAACCGGGGAGCTGTTTTTT	CASSRRTGGETGELFF
TRBD1	TRBV28	TRBJ1-1	NA	TGTGCCAGCAGTCTAGGGACAGGGAGGGGCGACACTGAAGCTTTCTTT	CASSLGTGRGDTEAFF
TRBD2	TRBV11-2	TRBJ2-7	NA	TGTGCCAGCAGCTCCTCCGGGCGGGGGGTCTACGAGCAGTACTTC	CASSSSGRGVYEQYF
NA	TRBV5-4	TRBJ2-6	NA	TGTGCCAGCAGCTTGGACACGGTAACGAGGGGGGCCAACGTCCTGACTTTC	CASSLDTVTRGANVLTF
NA	TRBV19	TRBJ2-7	NA	TGTGCCAGTAGGTGGAGCGACGAGCAGTACTTC	CASRWSDEQYF
NA	TRBV5-4	TRBJ1-1	NA	TGTGCCAGCAGCTTGGACGGGGGGCGATGGACTGAAGCTTTCTTT	CASSLDGGRWTEAFF
NA	TRBV6-4	TRBJ1-1	few	TGTGCCAGCAGTGACGGGGGCCGAAAAGCTTTCTTT	CASSDGGRKAFF
TRBD2	TRBV6-1	TRBJ2-3	NA	TGTGCCAGCAGTGAAAGAGCCCTAGCGGGGAGCACAGATACGCAGTATTTT	CASSERALAGSTDTQYF
NA	TRBV10-1	TRBJ1-1	NA	TGCGCCAGCAGTGCGACGGGGGACACTGAAGCTTTCTTT	CASSATGDTEAFF
NA	TRBV7-9	TRBJ1-6	NA	TGTGCCAGCAGCGGGGCGGGGGCGGAAAGTTCACCCCTCCACTTT	CASSGAGAESSPLHF
NA	TRBV5-1	TRBJ1-1	NA	TGCGCCAGCAGCTTGAGCGGGAAGAACACTGAAGCTTTCTTT	CASSLSGKNTEAFF
NA	TRBV27	TRBJ1-2	NA	TGTGCCAGCAGTTTATCGAAGGGGTCCTATGGCTACACCTTC	CASSLSKGSYGYTF